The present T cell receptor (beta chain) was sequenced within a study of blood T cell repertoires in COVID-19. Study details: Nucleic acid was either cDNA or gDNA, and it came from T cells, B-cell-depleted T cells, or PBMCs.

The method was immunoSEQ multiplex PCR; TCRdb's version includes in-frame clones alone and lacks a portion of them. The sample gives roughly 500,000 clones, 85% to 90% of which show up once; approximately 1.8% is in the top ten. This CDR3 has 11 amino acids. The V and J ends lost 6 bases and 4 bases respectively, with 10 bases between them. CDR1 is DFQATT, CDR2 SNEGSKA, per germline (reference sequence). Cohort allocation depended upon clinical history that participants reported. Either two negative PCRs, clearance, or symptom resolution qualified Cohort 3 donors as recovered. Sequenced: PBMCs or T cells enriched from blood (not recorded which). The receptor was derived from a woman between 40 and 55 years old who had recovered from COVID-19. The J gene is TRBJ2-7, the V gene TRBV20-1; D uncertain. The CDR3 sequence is CSARLVYEQYF. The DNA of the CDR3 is TGCAGTGCGCGACTGGTTTACGAGCAGTACTTC.